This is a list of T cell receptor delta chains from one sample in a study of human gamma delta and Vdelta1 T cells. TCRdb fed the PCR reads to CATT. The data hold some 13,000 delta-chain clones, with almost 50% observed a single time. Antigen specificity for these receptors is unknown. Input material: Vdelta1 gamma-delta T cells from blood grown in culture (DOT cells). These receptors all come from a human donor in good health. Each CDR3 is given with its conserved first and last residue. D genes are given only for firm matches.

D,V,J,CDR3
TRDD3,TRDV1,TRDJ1,CALGESPSSLQTGGYAVYKLIF
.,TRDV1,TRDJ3,CALGELTTWGRDKYWESSWDTRQMFF
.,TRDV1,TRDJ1,CALGEPPFLSPGGTDKLIF
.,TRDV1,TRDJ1,CALGDTPPGTDKLIF
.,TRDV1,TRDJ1,CALGELPLRAWWTDKLIF
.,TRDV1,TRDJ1,CALGEKLPTSGITGGLTPYTDKLIF
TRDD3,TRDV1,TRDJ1,CALGELAWGTYTDKLIF
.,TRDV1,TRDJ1,CALGGPLIRWITDKLIF
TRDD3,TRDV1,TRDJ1,CALGSRLRSVDWGMSDKLIF
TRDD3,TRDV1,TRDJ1,CALGEQHGTGGSEVTDKLIF
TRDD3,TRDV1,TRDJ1,CALGRLVGDTNTDKLIF
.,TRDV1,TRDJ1,CALGELIPVLGGRKLIF
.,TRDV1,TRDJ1,CALGEPQFPDTDKLIF
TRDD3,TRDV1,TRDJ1,CALLAFPSTGGSYTDKLIF
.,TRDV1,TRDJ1,CALGELAPGRPSYTDKLIF
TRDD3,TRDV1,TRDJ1,CALGERVERGIPDKLIF
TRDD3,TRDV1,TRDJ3,CALGEEARSYGTGGYTWDTRQMFF
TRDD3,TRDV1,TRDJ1,CALGSPLLLDRGGHWGIPPYTDKLIF
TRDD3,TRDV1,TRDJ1,CALGERRYLPVLGAQYTDKLIF
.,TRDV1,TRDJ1,CALDEDVGEDWVYTDKLIF
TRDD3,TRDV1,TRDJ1,CALGELPVRPNRYWGIETGTDKLIF
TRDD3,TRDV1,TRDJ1,CALGETILGSYTDKLIF
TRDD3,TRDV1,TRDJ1,CALGDPPSGTGGYKADKLIF
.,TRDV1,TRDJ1,CALGELGPHRADKLIF
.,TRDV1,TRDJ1,CALGELKGPGEDTDKLIF
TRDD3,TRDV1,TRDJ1,CALGELVTGGYADKLIF